Presented here are 29 T cell receptor beta chains from one specimen sequenced in a study of blood T cell repertoires in COVID-19 (dated by TCRdb to the early 2020s). The library was obtained by the immunoSEQ multiplex PCR assay. TCRdb retrieved this table from immuneACCESS and kept in-frame rearrangements only. Not all clones are present; in checked studies, unresolved V genes account for under half, and no reason is known for the remainder. The sample has around 70,000 clones on record, approximately 89% of them singletons. The biggest ten clones account for 4.8% of the sample. The sequenced sample consisted of peripheral blood. Every receptor here comes from a woman aged 55-69 years with active COVID-19.

The chain recombines TRBV7-8 with TRBJ2-5, with D unresolved. There are 15 residues in the CDR3. The ends were cut back, 2 bases at V and 5 bases at J, with 15 bases in the middle. The V gene's germline CDR1 is SGHVS and CDR2 FQNEAQ. The CDR3 sequence: CASSLTTAIWETQYF. The DNA for the CDR3 is TGTGCCAGCAGCTTAACCACCGCGATTTGGGAGACCCAGTACTTC.

The CDR3, as DNA: TGTGCCAGCAGTCCGGTCGGGTCCTACGAGCAGTACTTC. It encodes CASSPVGSYEQYF. The V gene is TRBV9, the J gene TRBJ2-7; D is ambiguous. Looked up from germline, CDR1 is SGDLS and CDR2 is YYNGEE. There are 13 residues in the CDR3. V shed 5 bases and J shed 1 base, with 10 bases lying between them. Full variable domain (missing parts from reference TRBV9 and TRBJ2-7): DSGVTQTPKHLITATGQRVTLRCSPRSGDLSVYWYQQSLDQGLQFLIQYYNGEERAKGNILERFSAQQFPDLHSELNLSSLELGDSALYFCASSPVGSYEQYFGPGTRLTVT.

V usage is TRBV18 and J usage is TRBJ1-5; 10 positions match TRBD1. Germline V gives CDR1 KGHSH, CDR2 LQKENI. This CDR3 comprises 15 residues. J lost 11 bases, V lost 0 bases, and 7 bases had no gene match. CDR3 sequence: CASSPPGQGPLAQHF. In DNA, the CDR3 is TGTGCCAGCTCACCACCGGGACAGGGGCCCCTAGCCCAGCATTTT.

The V call is TRBV5-1, the J call TRBJ1-6; no firm D call. This CDR3 comprises 15 residues. The ends were cut back, 4 bases at V and 4 bases at J, with 12 bases in the middle. Per the germline V gene, CDR1 is SGHRS and CDR2 is YFSETQ. CDR3 residues: CASSTGRGYNSPLHF. As DNA, the CDR3 is TGCGCCAGCAGCACCGGACGGGGTTATAATTCACCCCTCCACTTT.

In this sample, this clone turned up a few times. The genes are TRBV12-5 and TRBJ2-1; 7 nucleotides agree with TRBD2. There are 16 residues in the CDR3. The J segment lost 0 bases and the V segment lost 8 bases, leaving 10 bases of the junction unmatched. Germline CDR1 reads LGHNT; CDR2 reads FRNRAP. The DNA of the CDR3 is TGTGCTAGTCTTTGCGGGGGAGGCCCCTCCTACAATGAGCAGTTCTTC. Its translation is CASLCGGGPSYNEQFF. The entire variable domain, with the rest obtained from reference TRBV12-5 and TRBJ2-1, is as follows: DARVTQTPRHKVTEMGQEVTMRCQPILGHNTVFWYRQTMMQGLELLAYFRNRAPLDDSGMPKDRFSAEMPDATLATLKIQPSEPRDSAVYFCASLCGGGPSYNEQFFGPGTRLTVL.

The chain uses TRBV9 and TRBJ2-5; perhaps TRBD2 as D (5 bases). The CDR3 is 17 amino acids. The ends were cut back, 0 bases at V and 1 base at J, with 16 bases in the middle. Per the germline V gene, CDR1 is SGDLS and CDR2 is YYNGEE. The CDR3 loop is CASSVGTGIGPQETQYF. The DNA for the CDR3 is TGTGCCAGCAGCGTAGGTACCGGGATAGGCCCCCAAGAGACCCAGTACTTC.

V is TRBV19 and J is TRBJ1-4, with 7 bases fitting TRBD1. Germline V gene data show CDR1 as LNHDA and CDR2 as SQIVND (reference sequence). This CDR3 is built from 14 residues. The V gene end was trimmed by 5 bases and the J gene end by 5 bases; junction bases not matched to a gene: 5. As DNA, the CDR3 is TGTGCCAGTAGTTGGGCGACAGGGAATGAAAAACTGTTTTTT. Encoded protein: CASSWATGNEKLFF.

The CDR3 spells CASSLGPRYEQYF. Written as DNA, the CDR3 is TGTGCCAGCAGTTTAGGGCCCAGGTACGAGCAGTACTTC. The rearrangement uses TRBV27 and TRBJ2-7; D remains unclear. CDR1 is MNHEY, CDR2 SMNVEV, per germline (reference sequence). The CDR3 length is 13 residues. V gave up 2 bases and J gave up 4 bases, with 9 bases separating them.

V usage is TRBV30 and J usage is TRBJ1-1; D might be TRBD1 (5 bases). The CDR3 consists of 13 residues. Germline V gene lookup returns CDR1 GTSNPN and CDR2 SVGIG (reference sequence). V dropped 3 bases and J dropped 1 base, with 9 bases sitting between them. The CDR3 sequence is CAWSNQGNTEAFF. The DNA for the CDR3 is TGTGCCTGGAGCAACCAGGGGAACACTGAAGCTTTCTTT. Drawing the rest from reference TRBV30 and TRBJ1-1, the complete variable domain is SQTIHQWPATLVQPVGSPLSLECTVEGTSNPNLYWYRQAAGRGLQLLFYSVGIGQISSEVPQNLSASRPQDRQFILSSKKLLLSDSGFYLCAWSNQGNTEAFFGQGTRLTVV.

The chain joins TRBV19 to TRBJ2-1, with TRBD2 matching 12 bases. CDR1 LNHDA and CDR2 SQIVND come from the germline V gene (reference sequence). J was trimmed by 3 bases and V by 6 bases; bases with no gene match: 6. There are 16 residues in the CDR3. The CDR3 coding sequence is TGTGCCAGTAGGGATGGGACTAGCGGGTTCTACAATGAGCAGTTCTTC. The encoded protein is CASRDGTSGFYNEQFF. The full variable domain, in which reference TRBV19 and TRBJ2-1 provide the parts outside the CDR3, is DGGITQSPKYLFRKEGQNVTLSCEQNLNHDAMYWYRQDPGQGLRLIYYSQIVNDFQKGDIAEGYSVSREKKESFPLTVTSAQKNPTAFYLCASRDGTSGFYNEQFFGPGTRLTVL.

The genes are TRBV7-2 and TRBJ2-2; no reliable D call. The length of the CDR3 is 12 residues. V was shortened by 5 bases and J by 4 bases, with 5 bases between the two germline ends. Germline loops: CDR1 SGHTA, CDR2 FQGNSA. This CDR3 reads CASSPGTGELFF. Written as DNA, the CDR3 is TGTGCCAGCAGCCCGGGCACCGGGGAGCTGTTTTTT.

The rearrangement links TRBV27 to TRBJ2-1; 10 bases fit TRBD2. Per the germline V gene, CDR1 is MNHEY and CDR2 is SMNVEV (reference sequence). The V segment lost 2 bases and the J segment 0 bases; nucleotides outside the gene matches: 7. The CDR3 consists of 18 residues. CDR3 nucleotide sequence: TGTGCCAGCAGTTTAGTCCCTTTAGCGGGGGGCTCCTACAATGAGCAGTTCTTC. It specifies CASSLVPLAGGSYNEQFF.

Here the CDR3 DNA reads TGCGCCAGCAGGACAGGTTTCATGAACACTGAAGCTTTCTTT. Translation: CASRTGFMNTEAFF. The V gene is TRBV5-1, the J gene TRBJ1-1; maybe TRBD1 (6 bases). Germline assignment: CDR1 SGHRS and CDR2 YFSETQ. V was cut by 5 bases and J by 0 bases, with 11 bases left in between. CDR3 length: 14 amino acids.

This sequence joins TRBV2 and TRBJ2-5, with 10 bases matching TRBD2. Germline V CDR1 and CDR2: SNHLY, FYNNEI. The CDR3 totals 18 residues. J gave up 4 bases and V 7 bases, and 18 bases lay outside the gene matches. The chain's CDR3 is CASIPSGRYSGSRETQYF. CDR3 coding DNA: TGTGCCAGCATTCCTAGCGGGAGATATTCAGGGAGTAGAGAGACCCAGTACTTC.

CDR3 residues: CAISESLTSGRSYEQYF. CDR3 nucleotides: TGTGCCATCAGTGAGTCCTTGACTAGCGGGAGGTCCTACGAGCAGTACTTC. The chain combines TRBV10-3 with TRBJ2-7; 13 bases line up with TRBD2. Germline loops: CDR1 ENHRY, CDR2 SYGVKD. This CDR3 is 17 amino acids long. Losses at the gene ends were 0 bases for V and 1 base for J; bases not matched to a gene: 3.

This rearrangement joins TRBV3-1 (or the pseudogene TRBV3-2) to TRBJ2-1; 8 bases are shared with TRBD1. CDR1 is LGHDT, CDR2 YNNKEL, per germline (reference sequence). The CDR3 is made up of 14 amino acids. V gave up 3 bases and J gave up 10 bases; unmatched junction bases: 8. The CDR3 here is CASSHHPQGAEQFF. The CDR3 DNA sequence: TGTGCCAGCAGCCATCACCCGCAGGGGGCCGAGCAGTTCTTC.

The gene calls are TRBV6-2 or TRBV6-3 and TRBJ2-3, with D perhaps matching TRBD1 or TRBD2 (5 bases each). CDR3 length: 14 residues. The germline V gene encodes CDR1 MNHEY and CDR2 SVGEGT. The V and J ends lost 6 bases and 1 base respectively, with 11 bases between them. The CDR3 coding sequence is TGTGCCAGCAGCCGGGGCGTGGGCACAGATACGCAGTATTTT. This translates into CASSRGVGTDTQYF.

This clone was recorded only once. CDR3 sequence reads: CASSHRLAGVREQYF. The CDR3 nucleotides are TGTGCCAGCAGTCACAGACTAGCGGGAGTGCGCGAGCAGTACTTC. The chain joins TRBV28 to TRBJ2-7; the match to TRBD2 covers 12 bases. The CDR3 is 15 residues long. Trimming cost V 5 bases and J 6 bases; bases outside gene matches: 8. Germline assignment: CDR1 MDHEN and CDR2 SYDVKM.

The chain recombines TRBV30 with TRBJ1-2; D is unclear. Trimming pared 4 bases from V and 8 bases from J, leaving 14 bases between. CDR1 and CDR2 (germline): GTSNPN, SVGIG (reference sequence). The CDR3 spans 12 residues. In DNA form, the CDR3 reads TGTGCCTGGACCCCCCTTTATATGGGCTACACCTTC. Translated: CAWTPLYMGYTF.

The gene calls are TRBV30 and TRBJ2-2; D ambiguous. CDR3 length: 15 residues. V lost 2 bases and J lost 2, with 12 bases in between. CDR1 GTSNPN and CDR2 SVGIG come from the germline V gene (reference sequence). The CDR3 DNA sequence: TGTGCCTGGAGTACGGAGCTGCTAAACACCGGGGAGCTGTTTTTT. It translates to CAWSTELLNTGELFF.

The CDR3 here is CASSYSNTGNGELFF. The CDR3 DNA reads TGTGCCAGCAGTTACTCGAATACGGGGAACGGGGAGCTGTTTTTT. The chain recombines TRBV6-5 with TRBJ2-2; D is possibly TRBD2 (5 bases). Trimming cost V 0 bases and J 7 bases, with 12 bases left between them. CDR1 and CDR2 (germline): MNHEY, SVGAGI. The CDR3 totals 15 residues.

The chain has TRBV11-3 and TRBJ2-1, with TRBD2 matching 13 bases. The CDR3 totals 13 residues. V was pared by 5 bases and J by 12 bases, with 4 bases of the junction left unmatched. Germline values: CDR1 SGHNT, CDR2 YENEEA. Here the CDR3 reads CASSRTSGRGQFF. The CDR3 DNA is TGTGCCAGCAGCAGGACTAGCGGGAGAGGGCAGTTCTTC.

The chain links TRBV7-9 to TRBJ2-6; 8 nucleotides line up with TRBD2. CDR1 and CDR2 (germline): SEHNR, FQNEAQ (reference sequence). The CDR3 totals 18 residues. The junction had 4 bases not matched to a gene; V was cut back by 0 bases and J by 0 bases. Here the CDR3 DNA reads TGTGCCAGCAGCTTAGCCTCGGGAGGGTCCTCTGGGGCCAACGTCCTGACTTTC. Its protein is CASSLASGGSSGANVLTF.

This sequence joins TRBV30 and TRBJ2-1; no firm D call. This CDR3 contains 13 residues. Germline-derived CDR1 and CDR2 are GTSNPN and SVGIG (reference sequence). V lost 5 bases, J lost 9 bases, and 17 bases lay in between. The CDR3 loop reads CAWVTPPSIEQFF. CDR3 in DNA: TGTGCCTGGGTGACTCCACCCTCCATTGAGCAGTTCTTC.

The chain combines TRBV30 with TRBJ2-7, with a weak D call TRBD2 (7 bases). V was cut by 5 bases and J by 3 bases, with 17 bases left in between. Germline CDR1 GTSNPN, CDR2 SVGIG (reference sequence). CDR3 length equals 14 residues. CDR3 in amino acids: CAWAGGRTNYEQYF. In nucleotides, the CDR3 is TGTGCCTGGGCCGGGGGGCGGACTAACTACGAGCAGTACTTC.

The chain has TRBV10-2 and TRBJ2-1; D remains ambiguous. Germline V gene lookup returns CDR1 WSHSY and CDR2 SAAADI. The CDR3 is made up of 11 amino acids. The V end lost 6 bases, the J end lost 9 bases, and 9 bases lay between the germline ends. The CDR3 DNA is TGCGCCAGCAGCCTGGAGACTGAGCAGTTCTTC. Translated: CASSLETEQFF.

The chain uses TRBV5-1 and TRBJ2-7, with 9 bases aligning to TRBD1. Germline V gene data show CDR1 as SGHRS and CDR2 as YFSETQ. After removal of 4 bases from V and 2 bases from J, the junction contained 4 bases not matched to a gene. This CDR3 region has 14 residues. This CDR3 is CASSGQGQAYEQYF. CDR3 sequence (DNA): TGCGCCAGCAGCGGACAGGGGCAGGCCTACGAGCAGTACTTC.

J is TRBJ2-7 and V is TRBV5-6; TRBD1 agrees at 9 bases. The germline gives CDR1 SGHDT, CDR2 YYEEEE. The CDR3 runs to 16 residues. The J segment lost 0 bases and the V segment lost 1 base, leaving 5 bases of the junction unmatched. CDR3 DNA: TGTGCCAGCAGCTTGCTGGGACAGGGTAGCTCCTACGAGCAGTACTTC. It yields the protein CASSLLGQGSSYEQYF.

This chain uses TRBV7-2 with TRBJ2-3; 9 bases line up with TRBD1. This CDR3 contains 16 residues. Germline V gives CDR1 SGHTA, CDR2 FQGNSA. Trimming removed 5 bases from V and 3 bases from J; junction bases left unmatched: 9. The CDR3 here is CASSPGPGQGTDTQYF. The CDR3, as DNA: TGTGCCAGCAGCCCGGGTCCGGGACAGGGTACAGATACGCAGTATTTT.